These 25 T cell receptor beta chains were all obtained from the same sample, sequenced in a study of blood T cell repertoires in COVID-19. Measured with immunoSEQ multiplex PCR; TCRdb has only the in-frame clones, and not every one. There are approximately 240,000 clones in the sample; around 80% occur only once, and roughly 5.5% lies in the top ten. What was sequenced was peripheral blood. These receptors were collected from a human donor in a cohort sampled during active COVID-19.

The chain joins TRBV6-5 to TRBJ2-1, with 8 bases aligning to TRBD2. Germline V gene data show CDR1 as MNHEY and CDR2 as SVGAGI. J gave up 7 bases and V 4 bases, and 9 bases lay outside the gene matches. The CDR3 spans 15 residues. The CDR3 here is CASSSLAEVSNEQFF. The CDR3 bases are TGTGCCAGCAGTTCACTAGCGGAGGTATCGAATGAGCAGTTCTTC.

The chain recombines TRBV3-1 (or the pseudogene TRBV3-2) with TRBJ2-7; D might be TRBD1 (5 bases). Germline CDR1 and CDR2: LGHDT and YNNKEL (reference sequence). Trimming removed 1 base from V and 6 bases from J, with 13 bases in between. This CDR3 spans 14 amino acids. CDR3 residues: CASSQGGRVGEQYF. Here the CDR3 DNA reads TGTGCCAGCAGCCAAGGGGGCAGGGTGGGCGAGCAGTACTTC.

This clone was found once. The chain employs TRBV7-9 and TRBJ2-5; 11 bases agree with TRBD1. Germline loops: CDR1 SEHNR, CDR2 FQNEAQ (reference sequence). This CDR3 is built from 15 residues. V lost 2 bases to trimming and J lost 5 bases; unmatched junction nucleotides: 4. The CDR3 protein is CASSLWTGGWETQYF. Written as DNA, the CDR3 is TGTGCCAGCAGCTTATGGACAGGGGGCTGGGAGACCCAGTACTTC.

In DNA, the CDR3 is TGTGCCAGTCTAACCCCGACTACAGGGACTGAAGCTTTCTTT. Its translation is CASLTPTTGTEAFF. The chain couples TRBV6-5 to TRBJ1-1, with a possible D match to TRBD1 (6 bases). The CDR3 is 14 amino acids. Germline CDR1 MNHEY, CDR2 SVGAGI. The germline V and J ends were trimmed by 9 bases and 5 bases, with 19 bases remaining between them.

The chain carries TRBV6-6 and TRBJ1-2; maybe TRBD1 (5 bases). V was trimmed by 8 bases and J by 5 bases, leaving 15 bases between them. In germline, CDR1 is MNHNY, CDR2 SVGAGI (reference sequence). The CDR3 loop spans 13 amino acids. The CDR3 is CASSSPGGYGYTF. CDR3 DNA: TGTGCCAGCTCATCCCCCGGGGGGTATGGCTACACCTTC.

The rearrangement links TRBV11-2 to TRBJ1-5, with no clear D. The V end was cut by 0 bases, the J end by 4 bases, with 10 bases between. This CDR3 has 15 amino acids. From germline, CDR1 is SGHAT and CDR2 FQNNGV. CDR3 DNA: TGTGCCAGCAGCTTAGATGGCAGGTTAAATCAGCCCCAGCATTTT. It encodes CASSLDGRLNQPQHF.

This sequence joins TRBV6-5 and TRBJ2-7; tentative D call: TRBD2 (5 bases). The CDR3 consists of 12 residues. Trimming pared 5 bases from V and 2 bases from J, leaving 7 bases between. Germline CDR1 is MNHEY and CDR2 is SVGAGI. The CDR3: CASSLGAYEQYF. The CDR3 DNA reads TGTGCCAGCAGTCTCGGGGCCTACGAGCAGTACTTC.

V gene TRBV30 combines with J gene TRBJ1-3; TRBD1 might be the D (5 bases). Germline V gene lookup returns CDR1 GTSNPN and CDR2 SVGIG (reference sequence). The CDR3 runs 12 residues. Trimming shortened V by 2 bases and J by 9 bases, and 11 bases separated the two germline ends. CDR3 DNA sequence: TGTGCCTGGAGTCTGCGGGACGCCACCATATATTTT. Amino acids: CAWSLRDATIYF.

The chain links TRBV28 to TRBJ2-7, with 16 bases fitting TRBD2. CDR1 is MDHEN and CDR2 is SYDVKM in the germline V gene. Germline trimming cut 5 bases from V and 7 bases from J; bases unmatched to any gene: 11. This CDR3 has 17 residues. The CDR3 region is CASSPSGTSGRVGEQYF. The DNA for the CDR3 is TGTGCCAGCAGTCCCTCCGGGACTAGCGGGAGGGTGGGGGAGCAGTACTTC.

This clone was recorded once. The chain has TRBV29-1 and TRBJ2-1; 12 nucleotides match TRBD2. The germline CDR1 and CDR2 sequences are SQVTM and ANQGSEA. The CDR3 spans 17 residues. V gave up 7 bases and J gave up 1 base; unmatched junction bases: 11. The CDR3 coding sequence is TGCAGCGCCTTACTAGCGGGGGGCCTCGCATCCTACAATGAGCAGTTCTTC. It yields the protein CSALLAGGLASYNEQFF.

On this clone: At one boundary the junction diverges from the germline segment, which might be a read error. This chain uses TRBV9 with TRBJ2-7; possible D gene TRBD1, 5 bases. In germline, CDR1 is SGDLS, CDR2 YYNGEE. The CDR3 has 13 residues. The CDR3 spells CASSVAGPYEQCF. The CDR3 bases are TGTGCCAGCAGCGTAGCAGGGCCCTACGAGCAGTGCTTC. The full variable domain, rest sourced from reference TRBV9 and TRBJ2-7, is DSGVTQTPKHLITATGQRVTLRCSPRSGDLSVYWYQQSLDQGLQFLIQYYNGEERAKGNILERFSAQQFPDLHSELNLSSLELGDSALYFCASSVAGPYEQCFGPGTRLTVT.

This sequence joins TRBV28 and TRBJ2-7; 8 nucleotides line up with TRBD2. V was pared by 6 bases and J by 1 base, with 20 bases of the junction left unmatched. This CDR3 is 19 amino acids long. Germline CDR1 reads MDHEN; CDR2 reads SYDVKM. CDR3 in amino acids: CASSPLILAAERISYEQYF. The CDR3 DNA sequence: TGTGCCAGCAGCCCCTTAATACTAGCGGCCGAGCGAATTTCCTACGAGCAGTACTTC.

This chain uses TRBV7-8 with TRBJ1-4, with D possibly TRBD1 on 5 matching bases. Trimming took 1 base from V and 4 from J, leaving 13 bases between them. The germline V gene has CDR1 SGHVS and CDR2 FQNEAQ. The length of the CDR3 is 16 residues. CDR3 sequence: CASSLGTIGVNEKLFF. The CDR3 DNA sequence: TGTGCCAGCAGCTTAGGGACAATTGGGGTTAATGAAAAACTGTTTTTT.

Worth noting for this clone: A read error may account for a junction end that differs from germline. This sequence joins TRBV12-3 or TRBV12-4 and TRBJ2-5; 11 bases fit TRBD2. The CDR3 sequence is 13 residues long. Here the CDR3 DNA reads TGTGCCAGCAGTTTGCTAGCGGGGGGCCCCTTCGACTTC. Amino acid sequence: CASSLLAGGPFDF.

This clone was seen a few times. The V call is TRBV7-6, the J call TRBJ2-3, with unresolved D. CDR3 length equals 14 residues. Germline V gene lookup returns CDR1 SGHVS and CDR2 FNYEAQ. Between the trimmed V and J ends, which lost 5 bases and 2 bases, there was a span of 11 bases. The CDR3 DNA is TGTGCCAGCAGCCCTGGGCCGTACACAGATACGCAGTATTTT. The encoded protein is CASSPGPYTDTQYF.

The V and J genes are TRBV7-9 and TRBJ2-3, with D uncertain. The CDR3 loop spans 13 amino acids. Trimming took off 2 bases at V and 2 bases at J, with 5 bases between the two ends. Germline V lookup: CDR1 SEHNR, CDR2 FQNEAQ (reference sequence). CDR3 DNA: TGTGCCAGCAGCTTACCTTACACAGATACGCAGTATTTT. This gives the protein CASSLPYTDTQYF. Full variable domain (missing parts from reference TRBV7-9 and TRBJ2-3): DTGVSQNPRHKITKRGQNVTFRCDPISEHNRLYWYRQTLGQGPEFLTYFQNEAQLEKSRLLSDRFSAERPKGSFSTLEIQRTEQGDSAMYLCASSLPYTDTQYFGPGTRLTVL.

The genes are TRBV14 and TRBJ1-2, with D uncertain. CDR3 length equals 17 residues. The germline CDR1 and CDR2 sequences are SGHDN and FVKESK. With 2 bases removed from V and 7 bases from J, the gap between germline ends came to 23 bases. This CDR3 reads CASSQRGTSGIEVGYTF. CDR3 coding DNA: TGTGCCAGCAGCCAACGAGGAACTAGCGGGATTGAGGTTGGCTACACCTTC.

This clone was recorded once. The J gene is TRBJ2-3, the V gene TRBV19; maybe TRBD2 (5 bases). CDR1 is LNHDA and CDR2 is SQIVND in the germline V gene (reference sequence). Trimming took 5 bases from V and 7 from J, leaving 10 bases between them. CDR3 size: 12 residues. The DNA for the CDR3 is TGTGCCAGTAGTCCGGACTTCTATACGCAGTATTTT. Its translation: CASSPDFYTQYF.

This clone was counted once. The V call is TRBV19, the J call TRBJ1-5, with no clear D. Germline V gives CDR1 LNHDA, CDR2 SQIVND (reference sequence). CDR3 size: 14 residues. V was pared by 6 bases and J by 2 bases, with 11 bases between. The CDR3 reads CASRSPIRNQPQHF. In DNA, the CDR3 is TGTGCCAGTAGAAGCCCTATCCGCAATCAGCCCCAGCATTTT.

In DNA form, the CDR3 reads TGTGCCAGCAGCGTAACAGGGAATTCACCCCTCCACTTT. Protein sequence: CASSVTGNSPLHF. The chain carries TRBV9 and TRBJ1-6, with a weak D call TRBD1 (6 bases). The germline V and J ends were trimmed by 1 base and 7 bases, with 6 bases remaining between them. Germline V gene data show CDR1 as SGDLS and CDR2 as YYNGEE. The CDR3 extends over 13 amino acids.

The chain joins TRBV5-5 to TRBJ1-1, with 8 bases lining up with TRBD1. The V gene end was trimmed by 1 base and the J gene end by 0 bases; junction bases not matched to a gene: 8. In germline, CDR1 is SGHKS, CDR2 YYEKEE (reference sequence). The CDR3 loop spans 17 amino acids. The CDR3 here is CASSLFLGTGMNTEAFF. In nucleotides, the CDR3 is TGTGCCAGCAGCTTGTTCTTGGGGACAGGTATGAACACTGAAGCTTTCTTT.

In DNA form, the CDR3 reads TGTGCCAGCAGCCAAGGGGTGGGCGAGCAGTACTTC. This codes for CASSQGVGEQYF. The genes are TRBV9 and TRBJ2-7; tentative D call: TRBD1 (5 bases). This CDR3 has 12 amino acids. Trimming pared 4 bases from V and 6 bases from J, leaving 11 bases between. Germline V gene lookup returns CDR1 SGDLS and CDR2 YYNGEE. Using reference TRBV9 and TRBJ2-7 for the parts outside the CDR3, the full variable domain is DSGVTQTPKHLITATGQRVTLRCSPRSGDLSVYWYQQSLDQGLQFLIQYYNGEERAKGNILERFSAQQFPDLHSELNLSSLELGDSALYFCASSQGVGEQYFGPGTRLTVT.

This rearrangement joins TRBV4-2 to TRBJ1-2, with D tentatively TRBD1 (5 bases). CDR3 length: 14 amino acids. Germline V gives CDR1 LGHNA, CDR2 YNFKEQ. Trimming stripped 7 bases from V and 8 bases from J, with 20 bases between. Here the CDR3 DNA reads TGTGCCAGCATTCAAGCAAGGGGAGGCGACGGCTACACCTTC. This translates into CASIQARGGDGYTF.

This clone was seen a few times. The V gene is TRBV3-1 (or the pseudogene TRBV3-2), the J gene TRBJ1-5; D perhaps matches TRBD1 (5 bases). The V gene's germline CDR1 is LGHDT and CDR2 YNNKEL (reference sequence). The CDR3 totals 12 residues. The V gene lost 4 bases and the J gene lost 5 bases, with 6 bases spanning the gap. The CDR3 nucleotides are TGTGCCAGCAGCCGGGGGGATCAGCCCCAGCATTTT. Its protein is CASSRGDQPQHF.

The CDR3 loop is CALTRDTNTEAFF. CDR3 DNA sequence: TGTGCCCTAACGAGGGACACGAACACTGAAGCTTTCTTT. The genes are TRBV30 and TRBJ1-1; tentatively, D is TRBD1 (6 bases). Trimming took off 8 bases at V and 1 base at J, with 14 bases between the two ends. Germline CDR1 is GTSNPN and CDR2 is SVGIG (reference sequence). The CDR3 contains 13 residues.